This T cell receptor beta chain was recovered during a study of blood T cell repertoires in COVID-19. Methods used by the authors: Estimated nucleated cell counts came from reference gene primer amplification. Sequencing used immunoSEQ multiplex PCR; TCRdb keeps in-frame clones, though not all of them. V and J calls and clone size follow that table, whereas D and trimming were derived from the DNA. The sample gives a few hundred thousand clones, roughly 90% of which show up once; roughly 4% is in the top ten. Trimming cost V 4 bases and J 4 bases; bases outside gene matches: 13. The CDR3 is 18 residues long. CDR1 and CDR2 from the germline V gene are SGHVS and FNYEAQ.

J is TRBJ2-6 and V is TRBV7-6; TRBD2 matches 7 bases. The source of this sequence is a woman aged 55-69 years with COVID-19, enrolled during active disease. Sequenced material: peripheral blood. CDR3 in DNA: TGTGCCAGCAGCTCCATCCTGGGGGGGTCAACCGGGGCCAACGTCCTGACTTTC. Its translation is CASSSILGGSTGANVLTF.